This T cell receptor beta chain was captured by sequencing in a study of cytomegalovirus exposure and HLA in healthy donors. Data came from immunoSEQ multiplex PCR; TCRdb stores just in-frame clones and leaves some out. Here the sample spans fewer than 400,000 clones, roughly 86% being singletons. V was shortened by 4 bases and J by 4 bases, with 12 bases between the two germline ends. This CDR3 has 13 amino acids. Germline loops: CDR1 SGHRS, CDR2 YFSETQ. Study outcomes and limitations: TCR clusters originating in the first cohort tended to co-occur in the roughly 120 validation repertoires, according to a later analysis. Altogether, some 170 TCR beta chains were recorded as cytomegalovirus-associated.

About this clone: Its antigen is currently unknown.

V and J are TRBV5-1 and TRBJ2-7; D is unresolved. The receptor was derived from a man aged 25-45 years in good health and CMV-seronegative. The sample was PBMCs. Here the CDR3 DNA reads TGCGCCAGCAGCCAACCCTCTCAGTACGAGCAGTACTTC. This codes for CASSQPSQYEQYF.